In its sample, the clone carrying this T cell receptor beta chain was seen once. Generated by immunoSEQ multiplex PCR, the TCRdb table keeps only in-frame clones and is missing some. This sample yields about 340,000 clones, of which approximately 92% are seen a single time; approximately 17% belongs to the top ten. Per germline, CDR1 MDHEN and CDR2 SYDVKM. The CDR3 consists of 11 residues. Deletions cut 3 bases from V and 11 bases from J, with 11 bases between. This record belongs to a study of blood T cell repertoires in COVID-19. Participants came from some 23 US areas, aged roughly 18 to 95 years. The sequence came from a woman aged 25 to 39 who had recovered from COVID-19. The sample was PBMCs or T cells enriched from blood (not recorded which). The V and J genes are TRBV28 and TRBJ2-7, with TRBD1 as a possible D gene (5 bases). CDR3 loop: CASSFGGREYF. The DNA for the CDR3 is TGTGCCAGCAGTTTTGGCGGCAGGGAGTACTTC.